This record concerns one T cell receptor beta chain sequence. What it binds is not known. This sample is part of a study of vaccination effects on CD4 cells after COVID-19. Sequencing in the ViraFEST assay came after antigen-specific CD4+ T cells had been expanded with viral peptide pools, which were used to stimulate PBMC. When less than 12 days of culture had elapsed, CD4+ T cells were isolated. The healthy vaccine recipients, who had no prior SARS-CoV-2 infection, showed negative nucleocapsid antibodies. Researchers reported culturing 2.1 million or so PBMC in each well, adding 9 to 10 IU/ml IL-2 and around 10 ug/ml peptides. Repertoires were generated with immunoSEQ multiplex PCR, while TCRdb's copy carries only in-frame clones and drops some. The sample includes roughly 50,000 clones, roughly three quarters of them seen just once. Overall study results and limits: Early post-infection timepoints were missing from the study, which also had few convalescent patients. Long after vaccination, the clones induced by infection and by vaccine shrank markedly in size.

The receptor's source is a human donor who received a COVID-19 vaccine. The sample consisted of CD4+ T cells from PBMCs cultured with HCoV-OC43 spike peptides, taken before COVID-19 vaccination. The subset here: HCoV-OC43 spike overlapping peptide pool stimulation.

The CDR3: CASRRRQGQGNTEAFF. The DNA of the CDR3 is TGTGCCAGCAGGCGTCGACAGGGACAGGGGAACACTGAAGCTTTCTTT. The chain couples TRBV7-3 to TRBJ1-1; 9 nucleotides agree with TRBD1. Germline assignment: CDR1 SGHTA and CDR2 FQGTGA. The length of the CDR3 is 16 residues. With 6 bases clipped from V and 1 base from J, the junction kept 9 bases outside the gene matches.